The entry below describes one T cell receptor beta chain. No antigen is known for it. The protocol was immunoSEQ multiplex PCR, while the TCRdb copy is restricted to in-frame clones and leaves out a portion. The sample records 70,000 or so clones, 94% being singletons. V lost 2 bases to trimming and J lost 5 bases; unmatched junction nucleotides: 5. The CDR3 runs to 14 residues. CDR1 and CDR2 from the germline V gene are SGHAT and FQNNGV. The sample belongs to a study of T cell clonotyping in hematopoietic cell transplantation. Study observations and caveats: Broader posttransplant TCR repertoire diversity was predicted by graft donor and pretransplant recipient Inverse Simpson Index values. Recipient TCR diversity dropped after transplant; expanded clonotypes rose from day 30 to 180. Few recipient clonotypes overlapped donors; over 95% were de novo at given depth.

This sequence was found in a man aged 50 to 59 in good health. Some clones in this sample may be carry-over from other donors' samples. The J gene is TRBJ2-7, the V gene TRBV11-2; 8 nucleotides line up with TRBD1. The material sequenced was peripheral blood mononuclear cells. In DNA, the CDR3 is TGTGCCAGCAGCTTATTCCAGGGGGCAAACGAGCAGTACTTC. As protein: CASSLFQGANEQYF. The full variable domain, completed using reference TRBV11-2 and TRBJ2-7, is EAGVAQSPRYKIIEKRQSVAFWCNPISGHATLYWYQQILGQGPKLLIQFQNNGVVDDSQLPKDRFSAERLKGVDSTLKIQPAKLEDSAVYLCASSLFQGANEQYFGPGTRLTVT.